One sample yielded the 25 T cell receptor beta chains listed below, sequenced in a study of vaccination effects on CD4 cells after COVID-19. Antigens for these TCRs are unknown. Antigen-specific CD4+ T cell clonotypes were called by their expansion after viral peptide-pool culture in ViraFEST. Culture proceeded for about ten days, and CD4+ T cells were then isolated. Vaccine recipients had no previous SARS-CoV-2 infection; their nucleocapsid antibodies were negative. Sequencing used immunoSEQ multiplex PCR; TCRdb keeps in-frame clones, though not all of them. Altogether 35,000 to 55,000 clones are present, roughly 72% being singletons, with the ten largest covering 10% to 12%. Sequencing was performed on CD4+ T cells from PBMCs cultured with SARS-CoV-2 spike peptides, taken before COVID-19 vaccination. These receptors all stem from a human donor who received a COVID-19 vaccine.

The chain uses TRBV7-9 and TRBJ1-5, with 10 bases aligning to TRBD1. The CDR3 loop spans 14 amino acids. Germline-derived CDR1 and CDR2 are SEHNR and FQNEAQ (reference sequence). The junction had 6 bases not matched to a gene; V was cut back by 6 bases and J by 7 bases. CDR3 DNA: TGTGCCAGCAGTGTGGACAGGGGGGTACAGCCCCAGCATTTT. This encodes CASSVDRGVQPQHF.

This chain uses TRBV3-1 (or the pseudogene TRBV3-2) with TRBJ1-5, with no clear D. With 2 bases removed from V and 3 bases from J, the gap between germline ends came to 11 bases. The germline gives CDR1 LGHDT, CDR2 YNNKEL (reference sequence). The CDR3 is 15 amino acids. Here the CDR3 DNA reads TGTGCCAGCAGCCAAACTTTACAGACCAATCAGCCCCAGCATTTT. As protein: CASSQTLQTNQPQHF.

CDR3: CASSRTTGTDTQYF. Here the CDR3 DNA reads TGTGCCAGCAGCCGTACGACCGGCACAGATACGCAGTATTTT. The chain links TRBV5-5 to TRBJ2-3, with D unresolved. CDR1 is SGHKS and CDR2 is YYEKEE in the germline V gene (reference sequence). V lost 4 bases, J lost 1 base, and 10 bases lay in between. The CDR3 is made up of 14 amino acids.

This clone has only a few counts. The chain carries TRBV5-1 and TRBJ2-7; D perhaps matches TRBD2 (6 bases). V was cut by 1 base and J by 6 bases, with 14 bases left in between. The germline CDR1 and CDR2 sequences are SGHRS and YFSETQ. This CDR3 contains 14 residues. The CDR3: CASSLTGVSSEQYV. CDR3 in DNA: TGCGCCAGCAGCTTGACGGGGGTTAGCTCCGAGCAGTACGTC.

The genes are TRBV18 and TRBJ1-3; the D gene is possibly TRBD1 (5 bases). The CDR3 covers 14 residues. Trimming removed 8 bases from V and 7 bases from J, with 18 bases in between. Germline CDR1 is KGHSH and CDR2 is LQKENI. CDR3 sequence: CASAGTGLGNTIYF. The CDR3 DNA sequence: TGTGCCAGCGCTGGGACCGGCCTAGGGAACACCATATATTTT.

The chain recombines TRBV3-1 (or the pseudogene TRBV3-2) with TRBJ2-7; D is possibly TRBD1 or TRBD2 (5 bases each). Trimming left V 2 bases short and J 0 bases short, with 17 bases between. This CDR3 contains 17 residues. Germline CDR1 LGHDT, CDR2 YNNKEL (reference sequence). For the CDR3, the DNA is TGTGCCAGCAGCCAATTCGCCGGGACGGCTTACTCCTACGAGCAGTACGTC. Its translation: CASSQFAGTAYSYEQYV.

V and J are TRBV11-1 and TRBJ1-1, with 9 bases lining up with TRBD1. Trimming cost V 4 bases and J 7 bases; bases outside gene matches: 7. CDR3 length: 14 residues. Germline V gene lookup returns CDR1 SGHAT and CDR2 FQDESV (reference sequence). The CDR3 DNA sequence: TGTGCCAGCAGCTCAGGGACAGGGACACTTGAAGCTTTCTTT. It translates to CASSSGTGTLEAFF.

The genes are TRBV25-1 and TRBJ2-3; TRBD2 aligns across 11 bases. Per the germline V gene, CDR1 is MGHDK and CDR2 is SYGVNS. The CDR3 runs 15 residues. After removal of 6 bases from V and 6 bases from J, the junction contained 8 bases not matched to a gene. Here the CDR3 reads CASSPTSGVGDTQYF. DNA for the CDR3: TGTGCCAGCAGCCCGACTAGCGGGGTCGGTGATACGCAGTATTTT.

The chain links TRBV18 to TRBJ1-2, with a weak D call TRBD1 (5 bases). V was cut by 2 bases and J by 4 bases, with 8 bases left in between. The CDR3 is made up of 13 amino acids. Germline CDR1 and CDR2: KGHSH and LQKENI. The CDR3 reads CASSPTGPYGYTF. CDR3 bases: TGTGCCAGCTCACCAACAGGACCCTATGGCTACACCTTC. The full variable domain, completed using reference TRBV18 and TRBJ1-2, is NAGVMQNPRHLVRRRGQEARLRCSPMKGHSHVYWYRQLPEEGLKFMVYLQKENIIDESGMPKERFSAEFPKEGPSILRIQQVVRGDSAAYFCASSPTGPYGYTFGSGTRLTVV.

The J gene is TRBJ1-3, the V gene TRBV28; tentative D call: TRBD1 (5 bases). Germline lookup yields CDR1 MDHEN and CDR2 SYDVKM. This CDR3 is 12 amino acids long. The V and J ends lost 8 bases and 1 base respectively, with 6 bases between them. This CDR3 reads CASGGSGNTIYF. In DNA form, the CDR3 reads TGTGCCAGCGGGGGGTCTGGAAACACCATATATTTT.

The chain has TRBV5-1 and TRBJ1-4; D might be TRBD1 (5 bases). Germline V gene lookup returns CDR1 SGHRS and CDR2 YFSETQ. The CDR3 consists of 13 residues. With 1 base removed from V and 8 bases from J, the gap between germline ends came to 9 bases. As DNA, the CDR3 is TGCGCCAGCAGCTTGCAGGGTAGGGAAAAACTGTTTTTT. It encodes CASSLQGREKLFF.

This clone was seen only a few times. V is TRBV5-1 and J is TRBJ1-2; D remains ambiguous. CDR1 and CDR2 from the germline V gene are SGHRS and YFSETQ. The CDR3 loop spans 11 amino acids. V was pared by 4 bases and J by 10 bases, with 11 bases between. This CDR3 is CASSQGPTYTF. CDR3 sequence (DNA): TGCGCCAGCAGCCAAGGACCTACCTACACCTTC.

For this clone: At one of its ends the junction is not consistent with the germline gene, which may arise from a read error. This chain uses TRBV6-6 with TRBJ1-5; unclear D gene. The CDR3 spans 16 residues. Germline loops: CDR1 MNHNY, CDR2 SVGAGI (reference sequence). CDR3 sequence (DNA): TGTGCCAGCAGTTACGGGCCGCGGGAGAGCAGTCAGCCCCAGCATTTT. It encodes CASSYGPRESSQPQHF.

The chain joins TRBV12-5 to TRBJ1-1; D may be TRBD1 (5 bases). CDR1 is LGHNT and CDR2 is FRNRAP in the germline V gene. The CDR3 extends over 16 amino acids. V lost 1 base and J 1 base, leaving 13 bases between the germline ends. CDR3 sequence reads: CASGLGLHTGNTEAFF. CDR3 nucleotides: TGTGCTAGTGGTTTGGGGCTACACACAGGGAACACTGAAGCTTTCTTT.

This rearrangement joins TRBV13 to TRBJ2-4; TRBD2 might be the D (6 bases). Trimming cost V 5 bases and J 0 bases, with 11 bases left between them. CDR3 length: 15 amino acids. Per germline, CDR1 PRHDT and CDR2 FYEKMQ (reference sequence). The DNA for the CDR3 is TGTGCCAGCAGCATGATGGGACTAGCCAAAAACATTCAGTACTTC. Its protein is CASSMMGLAKNIQYF.

CDR3 in DNA: TGTGCCAGCCGCACCCCGGGACGGACAAGCTATGGCTACACCTTC. Translated, it gives CASRTPGRTSYGYTF. The chain couples TRBV6-5 to TRBJ1-2; TRBD1 might be the D (5 bases). Germline CDR1 is MNHEY and CDR2 is SVGAGI. This CDR3 contains 15 residues. V was pared by 8 bases and J by 4 bases, with 20 bases between.

This chain connects TRBV7-8 to TRBJ1-2; D is unclear. The CDR3 is made up of 14 amino acids. Germline assignment: CDR1 SGHVS and CDR2 FQNEAQ. V was shortened by 2 bases and J by 0 bases, with 7 bases between the two germline ends. The CDR3 protein is CASSLLRTNYGYTF. The CDR3 bases are TGTGCCAGCAGCTTACTCCGAACTAACTATGGCTACACCTTC.

CDR3 nucleotides: TGTGCCAGCAGTTCGGGACAGTCCTACTACGAGCAGTACGTC. Protein sequence: CASSSGQSYYEQYV. This chain uses TRBV6-6 with TRBJ2-7, with 7 positions matching TRBD1. With V trimmed by 4 bases and J by 3 bases, 6 bases remained unmatched. This CDR3 has 14 residues. From germline, CDR1 is MNHNY and CDR2 SVGAGI (reference sequence).

The rearrangement links TRBV6-2 or TRBV6-3 to TRBJ2-3, with D possibly TRBD1 on 6 matching bases. Per the germline V gene, CDR1 is MNHEY and CDR2 is SVGEGT. The CDR3 length is 17 residues. Trimming shortened V by 0 bases and J by 0 bases, and 13 bases separated the two germline ends. This CDR3 is CASSYSLQGLSTDTQYF. The CDR3, as DNA: TGTGCCAGCAGTTACTCCCTTCAGGGGCTGAGCACAGATACGCAGTATTTT.

V gene TRBV7-8 combines with J gene TRBJ2-7; 8 bases align to TRBD1. This CDR3 is 15 amino acids long. Germline CDR1 and CDR2: SGHVS and FQNEAQ. With V trimmed by 1 base and J by 2 bases, 4 bases remained unmatched. CDR3 residues: CASSLVRTGTYEQYV. The CDR3 nucleotides read TGTGCCAGCAGCTTAGTGCGGACAGGGACCTACGAGCAGTACGTC.

V and J are TRBV11-2 and TRBJ2-5; D remains unclear. The CDR3 contains 13 residues. Germline values: CDR1 SGHAT, CDR2 FQNNGV. Trimming shortened V by 5 bases and J by 2 bases, and 9 bases separated the two germline ends. The CDR3 region has the DNA TGTGCCAGCAGCCCATGGGGACAAGAGACCCAGTACTTC. Translation: CASSPWGQETQYF.

V gene TRBV19 combines with J gene TRBJ2-2, with TRBD1 identical over 7 bases. The CDR3 extends over 15 amino acids. Per the germline V gene, CDR1 is LNHDA and CDR2 is SQIVND (reference sequence). V lost 4 bases and J lost 7; bases outside the gene matches: 9. The CDR3 region has the DNA TGTGCCAGTAGTACCACAGGGGCCGCGGTCGGGGAGCTGTTTTTT. Translating it yields CASSTTGAAVGELFF.

This clone showed up just a few times. The sample has other DNA sequences that encode this CDR3 too. The chain combines TRBV5-1 with TRBJ2-7; the match to TRBD1 covers 8 bases. V dropped 0 bases and J dropped 6; count of bases not matched to a gene: 2. Per germline, CDR1 SGHRS and CDR2 YFSETQ. The CDR3 is 13 residues long. The CDR3 coding sequence is TGCGCCAGCAGCTTGGGACAGGGGAGCGAGCAGTACGTC. Its protein product is CASSLGQGSEQYV.

This chain uses TRBV24-1 with TRBJ1-2, with D hard to call. Trimming took 6 bases from V and 7 from J, leaving 5 bases between them. This CDR3 region has 10 residues. Germline V gene lookup returns CDR1 KGHDR and CDR2 SFDVKD. CDR3 residues: CATSSFGYTF. The CDR3 DNA follows: TGTGCCACCAGTTCTTTTGGCTACACCTTC.

The chain links TRBV30 to TRBJ1-4; no firm D call. V shed 4 bases and J shed 0 bases, with 6 bases lying between them. CDR3 size: 13 residues. Germline V CDR1 and CDR2: GTSNPN, SVGIG (reference sequence). In nucleotides, the CDR3 is TGTGCCTGGACGCGTTCAACTAATGAAAAACTGTTTTTT. Translation gives CAWTRSTNEKLFF.